This T cell receptor beta chain was sequenced during a study of blood T cell repertoires in COVID-19 (dated by TCRdb to the early 2020s). For the study in its entirety: Samples from collaborators originated in the United States, Italy and Spain and spanned both the acute and convalescent phases of COVID-19. The sample metadata nearly always contained a de-identified subject ID, COVID-19 status, age in years and sex. Samples were obtained from the ongoing ImmuneRACE study (first 160 participants) and from about 1,300 subjects provided by 6 global collaborators. A freely available public database, intended as a resource for researchers studying the immune response to SARS-CoV-2, is where the repertoires were released. Where available, HLA class I and class II types were taken from metadata supplied by the sample provider and were not determined by assay-based typing. Subjects who had been exposed to COVID-19, were actively infected with it, or had recovered from it provided the deeply sampled blood TCRbeta repertoires that made up the dataset. The material from the prospective study consisted of cDNA or gDNA derived from T cells, B-cell-depleted T cells, or PBMCs. Results and caveats for the whole study, not just this receptor: How much clinical and demographic metadata was included differed by source and by participant, and the metadata was provided uncurated.

CDR1 and CDR2 are read off the germline V gene as MGHRA and YSYEKL. V loses 1 base, J loses 7 bases, and the germline ends lie 11 bases apart. The CDR3, from cysteine to phenylalanine, totals 13 residues. CDR3 DNA is the only sequence kept; it has 39 bases, read in frame from the first base. Concerning this clone itself: Its antigen is still unknown. No base-level quality is on record; no much larger clone is a single base apart.

The collaborating institutions used their own protocols to collect whole blood in K2EDTA tubes. Collaborator samples were shipped for TCRbeta analysis as frozen whole blood, isolated PBMCs, or DNA extracted from either sample type. The immunoSEQ Assay, a bias-controlled multiplex PCR, was used to amplify TCRbeta CDR3 regions from genomic DNA. On the authors' methods: The number of nucleated cells in each sample was estimated from the amplification of reference gene primers within the assay. To quantify the absolute abundance of each unique TCRbeta CDR3 rearrangement, sequence reads were collapsed and filtered. For each sample, productive Simpson clonality was calculated as the square root of Simpson's diversity index over productive rearrangements. Drawn from immuneACCESS, this table holds only the in-frame rearrangements with V and J called that TCRdb kept. Clones are partly lost; checked studies trace under half to an unresolved V gene and leave the rest unexplained. From that table come the V and J calls and clone size; the DNA was used to work out D and trimming. The sample records nearly 65,000 clones, roughly 80% of which are singletons. The top ten clones comprise approximately 12% of the sample.

Sequencing used peripheral blood. The chain employs TRBV4-1 and TRBJ2-7; no confident D gene assignment can be made. The TCR was taken from a human donor in a cohort sampled during active COVID-19. The CDR3 sequence is CASSQGLWREQYF. The DNA sequence reads TGCGCCAGCAGCCAAGGGCTCTGGCGGGAGCAGTACTTC.